Sequencing of this T cell receptor (beta chain) was carried out in a study of cytomegalovirus exposure and HLA in healthy donors. Study-level results: Reports showed the classifier diagnosing cytomegalovirus status with high specificity and sensitivity. In a later analysis, a missense DCLRE1C variant was linked to TCR beta V- and J-gene trimming.

The primer mix had 60 Vbeta and 13 Jbeta primers. Assay: immunoSEQ multiplex PCR; the TCRdb copy retains only in-frame clones and omits some. The sample has more than 150,000 clones, roughly 87% seen once. The germline gives CDR1 SGHAT, CDR2 FQDESV (reference sequence). There are 18 residues in the CDR3. The J segment lost 0 bases and the V segment lost 1 base, leaving 6 bases of the junction unmatched. Regarding this clone: The antigen remains unidentified.

Sequencing was done on a sample of PBMCs. This TCR derives from a girl less than two years old in good health and CMV-seronegative. The chain uses TRBV11-1 and TRBJ1-2; 12 nucleotides line up with TRBD1. In DNA, the CDR3 is TGTGCCAGCAGCTTAGAATCGGGACAGGGGGCGACTAACTATGGCTACACCTTC. Amino acids: CASSLESGQGATNYGYTF. The full variable domain, rest sourced from reference TRBV11-1 and TRBJ1-2, is EAEVAQSPRYKITEKSQAVAFWCDPISGHATLYWYRQILGQGPELLVQFQDESVVDDSQLPKDRFSAERLKGVDSTLKIQPAELGDSAMYLCASSLESGQGATNYGYTFGSGTRLTVV.